This passage covers 32 T cell receptor beta chains from one sample sequenced in a study of cytomegalovirus exposure and HLA in healthy donors (dated 2017 in TCRdb). Libraries came from the immunoSEQ multiplex PCR assay. A mixture of 60 forward primers for TCR Vbeta segments and 13 reverse primers for TCR Jbeta segments was used in the multiplex PCR. Not all clones reach the TCRdb copy of this immuneACCESS table, which keeps in-frame sequences only. Checked studies attribute under half of the gap to unresolved V genes and leave the rest unexplained. In this sample the table shows roughly 250,000 clones, 75% to 85% of which occur a single time. Roughly 0.3% of the sample rests with the top ten. The sample consisted of PBMCs. These TCRs come from a girl aged 2-10 years in good health and CMV-seronegative.

The chain couples TRBV6-5 to TRBJ2-7, with D maybe TRBD1 (5 bases). The CDR3 is 15 amino acids. Germline V CDR1 and CDR2: MNHEY, SVGAGI. V lost 5 bases, J lost 0 bases, and 14 bases lay in between. The CDR3 DNA reads TGTGCCAGCAGTCCTTGGACATCCTACTCCTACGAGCAGTACTTC. Translation: CASSPWTSYSYEQYF.

A remark on this clone: Compared with germline, one end of the junction differs, possibly owing to a read error. The chain carries TRBV4-1 and TRBJ2-7; TRBD2 might be the D (5 bases). The CDR3 spans 13 residues. In germline, CDR1 is MGHRA, CDR2 YSYEKL. CDR3 residues: CTSSTDKEVGQYF. CDR3 DNA: TGCACCAGCAGCACAGACAAGGAGGTCGGGCAGTACTTC.

The V gene is TRBV28, the J gene TRBJ2-5; D may be TRBD2 (7 bases). The CDR3 covers 13 residues. V lost 6 bases and J lost 11, with 19 bases in between. The germline V gene has CDR1 MDHEN and CDR2 SYDVKM. In DNA, the CDR3 is TGTGCCAGCAGCTTCTGGGGGGGCGGGGAGCAGTACTTC. Its protein is CASSFWGGGEQYF.

This chain joins TRBV7-6 and TRBJ2-3; TRBD2 might be the D (5 bases). The germline V and J ends were trimmed by 6 bases and 3 bases, with 13 bases remaining between them. Germline V gene lookup returns CDR1 SGHVS and CDR2 FNYEAQ. The CDR3 has 14 residues. The CDR3 DNA sequence: TGTGCCAGCAGTTCCGGGCCGGGGACAGATACGCAGTATTTT. Translated: CASSSGPGTDTQYF.

In this sample, this clone turned up a few times. The chain couples TRBV10-2 to TRBJ1-3; 9 bases line up with TRBD1. After removal of 3 bases from V and 1 base from J, the junction contained 4 bases not matched to a gene. The germline gives CDR1 WSHSY, CDR2 SAAADI. The CDR3 contains 16 residues. Here the CDR3 reads CASSELDRGSGNTIYF. The CDR3, as DNA: TGCGCCAGCAGTGAACTAGACAGGGGGTCTGGAAACACCATATATTTT.

This clone came up many times. The rearrangement joins TRBV4-2 to TRBJ2-7; TRBD1 might be the D (5 bases). Germline V CDR1 and CDR2: LGHNA, YNFKEQ. With 1 base removed from V and 2 bases from J, the gap between germline ends came to 12 bases. There are 15 residues in the CDR3. The CDR3 spells CASSQGLGDPYEQYF. DNA of the CDR3: TGTGCCAGCAGCCAAGGATTAGGGGATCCCTACGAGCAGTACTTC.

The V gene is TRBV6-5, the J gene TRBJ2-7; 8 nucleotides line up with TRBD1. This CDR3 is built from 15 residues. The V segment lost 2 bases and the J segment 2 bases; nucleotides outside the gene matches: 5. Germline-derived CDR1 and CDR2 are MNHEY and SVGAGI. The CDR3 nucleotides are TGTGCCAGCAGTTACGCCATGACAGGGGCCTACGAGCAGTACTTC. This encodes CASSYAMTGAYEQYF.

This clone was seen a few times. The gene calls are TRBV18 and TRBJ1-2, with D hard to call. The CDR3 has 14 residues. Germline assignment: CDR1 KGHSH and CDR2 LQKENI. V lost 0 bases and J lost 5, with 10 bases in between. The CDR3 sequence: CASSPPGRTYGYTF. The DNA of the CDR3 is TGTGCCAGCTCACCACCGGGCAGGACTTATGGCTACACCTTC.

This clone has more than one count but fewer than ten. The V gene is TRBV27, the J gene TRBJ2-1; maybe TRBD2 (5 bases). The CDR3 has 14 amino acids. V was clipped by 4 bases and J by 5 bases, with 12 bases between them. Germline CDR1 MNHEY, CDR2 SMNVEV (reference sequence). The CDR3 spells CASSSGRVNNEQFF. In DNA, the CDR3 is TGTGCCAGCAGTTCCGGGCGGGTGAACAATGAGCAGTTCTTC.

The chain is built from TRBV27 and TRBJ2-7; a possible D gene is TRBD2 (5 bases). Germline V gene data show CDR1 as MNHEY and CDR2 as SMNVEV (reference sequence). V lost 6 bases, J lost 5 bases, and 20 bases lay in between. The length of the CDR3 is 15 residues. DNA of the CDR3: TGTGCCAGCAGCCTGACTACACGACGCGGTCACGAGCAGTACTTC. The encoded protein is CASSLTTRRGHEQYF.

V and J are TRBV29-1 and TRBJ2-1, with a possible D match to TRBD1 (5 bases). There are 14 residues in the CDR3. CDR1 and CDR2 (germline): SQVTM, ANQGSEA. Trimming removed 5 bases from V and 1 base from J, with 12 bases in between. The CDR3 DNA follows: TGCAGCGTTCAAAGGGGATTGTCCTACAATGAGCAGTTCTTC. Residues: CSVQRGLSYNEQFF.

The chain combines TRBV7-9 with TRBJ1-2; D gene ambiguous. The germline V and J ends were trimmed by 5 bases and 4 bases, with 14 bases remaining between them. The CDR3 runs to 14 residues. Germline values: CDR1 SEHNR, CDR2 FQNEAQ (reference sequence). The CDR3, as DNA: TGTGCCAGCAGCCAAATTACGGGAAGCTATGGCTACACCTTC. Amino acid sequence: CASSQITGSYGYTF. Full variable domain (missing parts from reference TRBV7-9 and TRBJ1-2): DTGVSQNPRHKITKRGQNVTFRCDPISEHNRLYWYRQTLGQGPEFLTYFQNEAQLEKSRLLSDRFSAERPKGSFSTLEIQRTEQGDSAMYLCASSQITGSYGYTFGSGTRLTVV.

This chain links TRBV5-5 with TRBJ2-7; D might be TRBD1 (6 bases). The CDR3 consists of 15 residues. V dropped 4 bases and J dropped 1 base, with 15 bases sitting between them. Per germline, CDR1 SGHKS and CDR2 YYEKEE (reference sequence). Here the CDR3 reads CASSRGQPYSYEQYF. The CDR3 DNA is TGTGCCAGCAGCCGAGGACAGCCGTATTCCTACGAGCAGTACTTC.

V and J are TRBV9 and TRBJ1-2; D unclear. The CDR3 runs to 12 residues. Germline assignment: CDR1 SGDLS and CDR2 YYNGEE. V lost 4 bases and J lost 13, with 17 bases in between. The CDR3 is CASSPGTAAGTF. CDR3 coding DNA: TGTGCCAGCAGCCCAGGAACAGCCGCTGGCACCTTC.

This clone was seen only a few times. The rearrangement links TRBV19 to TRBJ2-2; D is undetermined. The V and J ends lost 4 bases and 1 base respectively, with 7 bases between them. CDR3 length: 14 amino acids. Germline CDR1 reads LNHDA; CDR2 reads SQIVND (reference sequence). CDR3 sequence (DNA): TGTGCCAGTAGTACCAACTGGAACACCGGGGAGCTGTTTTTT. Its translation is CASSTNWNTGELFF.

In its sample, this clone was seen a few times. The gene calls are TRBV2 and TRBJ2-3; 7 bases align to TRBD1. The CDR3 totals 13 residues. Germline loops: CDR1 SNHLY, CDR2 FYNNEI. J gave up 4 bases and V 3 bases, and 1 base lay outside the gene matches. The CDR3 coding sequence is TGTGCCAGCAGTGATCAGGGGGCAGATACGCAGTATTTT. Amino acid sequence: CASSDQGADTQYF.

The rearrangement joins TRBV19 to TRBJ1-2; possibly TRBD1 for D (5 bases). The CDR3 runs to 13 residues. Germline V gives CDR1 LNHDA, CDR2 SQIVND (reference sequence). V was trimmed by 2 bases and J by 2 bases, leaving 6 bases between them. The CDR3 loop is CASSIKGNYGYTF. Here the CDR3 DNA reads TGTGCCAGTAGTATAAAGGGGAACTATGGCTACACCTTC. Using reference TRBV19 and TRBJ1-2 for the parts outside the CDR3, the full variable domain is DGGITQSPKYLFRKEGQNVTLSCEQNLNHDAMYWYRQDPGQGLRLIYYSQIVNDFQKGDIAEGYSVSREKKESFPLTVTSAQKNPTAFYLCASSIKGNYGYTFGSGTRLTVV.

For the CDR3, the DNA is TGTGCCAGCAGCTTAATTCAGCGGTCCAATGAGCAGTTCTTC. Protein: CASSLIQRSNEQFF. This chain uses TRBV7-2 with TRBJ2-1; possibly TRBD2 for D (5 bases). Germline V gene data show CDR1 as SGHTA and CDR2 as FQGNSA. The V and J ends lost 2 bases and 6 bases respectively, with 11 bases between them. This CDR3 is 14 amino acids long. Full variable domain (remainder filled in from reference TRBV7-2 and TRBJ2-1): GAGVSQSPSNKVTEKGKDVELRCDPISGHTALYWYRQSLGQGLEFLIYFQGNSAPDKSGLPSDRFSAERTGGSVSTLTIQRTQQEDSAVYLCASSLIQRSNEQFFGPGTRLTVL.

The V call is TRBV7-2, the J call TRBJ2-7; possibly TRBD1 for D (6 bases). V gave up 2 bases and J gave up 1 base, with 9 bases separating them. The CDR3 covers 14 residues. Per germline, CDR1 SGHTA and CDR2 FQGNSA. The CDR3, as DNA: TGTGCCAGCAGCTTATTCACAGGGTCCTACGAGCAGTACTTC. It translates to CASSLFTGSYEQYF.

The chain has TRBV5-5 and TRBJ1-1, with no clear D. Germline CDR1 is SGHKS and CDR2 is YYEKEE (reference sequence). The CDR3 extends over 13 amino acids. Trimming removed 2 bases at V and 0 bases at J, with 5 bases between. In nucleotides, the CDR3 is TGTGCCAGCAGCTTTGAGATGAACACTGAAGCTTTCTTT. It codes for CASSFEMNTEAFF.

This clone was counted once. The rearrangement joins TRBV7-9 to TRBJ2-6; D gene unclear. The CDR3 sequence is 13 residues long. Germline CDR1 SEHNR, CDR2 FQNEAQ (reference sequence). The CDR3 bases are TGTTCCACTCCGCGTCCTGGGGCCAACGTCCTGACTTTC. Protein: CSTPRPGANVLTF.

The chain couples TRBV5-1 to TRBJ1-4; 9 bases are a match to TRBD1. The CDR3 length is 16 residues. Per the germline V gene, CDR1 is SGHRS and CDR2 is YFSETQ. The J segment lost 8 bases and the V segment lost 4 bases, leaving 12 bases of the junction unmatched. CDR3 residues: CASSAGRQGVGEKLFF. The CDR3 nucleotides are TGCGCCAGCAGCGCTGGGCGACAGGGGGTAGGGGAAAAACTGTTTTTT.

With regard to this clone: One end of the junction fails to match germline, which may point to a read error. The chain has TRBV7-9 and TRBJ1-4; 9 positions match TRBD1. Germline CDR1 reads SEHNR; CDR2 reads FQNEAQ (reference sequence). CDR3 size: 18 residues. The CDR3 DNA reads as TGTGCCAGCAGCCGCCCGGGACAGGGTTGGCCAACTTATGAAAAACTGTTTTTT. Translating gives CASSRPGQGWPTYEKLFF.

The gene calls are TRBV11-2 and TRBJ2-5; TRBD2 agrees at 12 bases. The CDR3 spans 17 residues. The V gene end was trimmed by 5 bases and the J gene end by 1 base; junction bases not matched to a gene: 8. Germline CDR1 and CDR2: SGHAT and FQNNGV. The CDR3 DNA reads as TGTGCCAGCAGCCCCCGGACTAGCGGGGCGATCCAAGAGACCCAGTACTTC. It translates to CASSPRTSGAIQETQYF.

This clone was seen a few times. The chain is built from TRBV28 and TRBJ1-2, with D hard to call. Deletions cut 1 base from V and 2 bases from J, with 14 bases between. The CDR3 is 16 residues long. The V gene's germline CDR1 is MDHEN and CDR2 SYDVKM. In DNA form, the CDR3 reads TGTGCCAGCAGTTTATTAGAGTTGGGAGTAAACTATGGCTACACCTTC. Translation: CASSLLELGVNYGYTF.

This clone was seen a handful of times. This chain joins TRBV5-4 and TRBJ2-7; the match to TRBD2 covers 7 bases. Trimming took 3 bases from V and 7 from J; bases not matched to a gene: 13. The germline V gene encodes CDR1 SGHNT and CDR2 YYREEE (reference sequence). CDR3 length: 15 amino acids. As DNA, the CDR3 is TGTGCCAGCAGCTCCCCAGGGCGGGCCGGGGGGGAGCAGTACTTC. Its translation: CASSSPGRAGGEQYF.

This clone has only one observation. The V gene is TRBV9, the J gene TRBJ1-3; D remains unclear. This CDR3 has 16 amino acids. Trimming cost V 1 base and J 0 bases, with 11 bases left between them. Looked up from germline, CDR1 is SGDLS and CDR2 is YYNGEE. The CDR3 loop is CASSVSRGNSGNTIYF. The CDR3 DNA reads TGTGCCAGCAGCGTATCACGGGGAAACTCTGGAAACACCATATATTTT.

This clone was seen a few times. The chain carries TRBV5-4 and TRBJ1-2, with a tentative D call TRBD1 (5 bases). Trimming removed 6 bases at V and 4 bases at J, with 16 bases between. The CDR3 loop spans 14 amino acids. Germline V gene data show CDR1 as SGHNT and CDR2 as YYREEE (reference sequence). The CDR3 nucleotides read TGTGCCAGCACTGCGGGGGGTGGTATCTATGGCTACACCTTC. Encoded protein: CASTAGGGIYGYTF. Filled out from reference TRBV5-4 and TRBJ1-2, the complete variable domain reads ETGVTQSPTHLIKTRGQQVTLRCSSQSGHNTVSWYQQALGQGPQFIFQYYREEENGRGNFPPRFSGLQFPNYSSELNVNALELDDSALYLCASTAGGGIYGYTFGSGTRLTVV.

J is TRBJ1-5 and V is TRBV2, with 11 bases that match TRBD1. V lost 7 bases, J lost 2 bases, and 10 bases stayed unmatched. The CDR3 loop spans 17 amino acids. The V gene's germline CDR1 is SNHLY and CDR2 FYNNEI. The CDR3 nucleotides read TGTGCCAGCAACGTTGGACAGGGGGCCTTACGCAATCAGCCCCAGCATTTT. Its translation is CASNVGQGALRNQPQHF.

The sample holds a few counts of this clone. The chain carries TRBV2 and TRBJ2-1; 8 bases are a match to TRBD1. The V gene end was trimmed by 10 bases and the J gene end by 6 bases; junction bases not matched to a gene: 14. Germline CDR1 SNHLY, CDR2 FYNNEI. There are 15 residues in the CDR3. CDR3 nucleotide sequence: TGTGCCATCTCTATCAGGGGGCGCCGGGGCAATGAGCAGTTCTTC. Translating gives CAISIRGRRGNEQFF.

The CDR3 nucleotides read TGCGCCAGCAGCCAGGGGCAGGAATTATACGAGCAGTACTTC. This translates into CASSQGQELYEQYF. J is TRBJ2-7 and V is TRBV4-1, with D tentatively TRBD1 (5 bases). Germline CDR1 and CDR2: MGHRA and YSYEKL. CDR3 size: 14 residues. Trimming took 3 bases from V and 4 from J, leaving 13 bases between them.

This sequence joins TRBV27 and TRBJ2-5; weak D call: TRBD2 (5 bases). The DNA end is a closer match to TRBJ2-7, so the J assignment may be wrong. The CDR3 length is 13 residues. Germline loops: CDR1 MNHEY, CDR2 SMNVEV (reference sequence). The CDR3 DNA reads TGTGCCAGCAGTGGACGGGGTTACTACGAGCAGTACTTC. This encodes CASSGRGYYEQYF.